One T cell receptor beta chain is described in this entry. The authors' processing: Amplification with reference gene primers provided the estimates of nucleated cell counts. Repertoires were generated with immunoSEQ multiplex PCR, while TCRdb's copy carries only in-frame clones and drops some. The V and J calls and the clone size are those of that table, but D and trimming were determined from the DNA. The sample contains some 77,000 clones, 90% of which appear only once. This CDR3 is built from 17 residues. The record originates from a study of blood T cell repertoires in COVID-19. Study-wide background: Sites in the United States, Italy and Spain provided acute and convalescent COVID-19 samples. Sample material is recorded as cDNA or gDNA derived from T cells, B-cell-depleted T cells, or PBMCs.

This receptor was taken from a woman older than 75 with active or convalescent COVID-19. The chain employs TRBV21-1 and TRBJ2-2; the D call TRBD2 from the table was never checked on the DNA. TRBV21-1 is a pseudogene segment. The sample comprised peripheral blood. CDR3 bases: TGTGCCAGCAGCAAAGGAGGACTAGCGGGAGGGCCCAGGGAGCTGTTTTTT. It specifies CASSKGGLAGGPRELFF.